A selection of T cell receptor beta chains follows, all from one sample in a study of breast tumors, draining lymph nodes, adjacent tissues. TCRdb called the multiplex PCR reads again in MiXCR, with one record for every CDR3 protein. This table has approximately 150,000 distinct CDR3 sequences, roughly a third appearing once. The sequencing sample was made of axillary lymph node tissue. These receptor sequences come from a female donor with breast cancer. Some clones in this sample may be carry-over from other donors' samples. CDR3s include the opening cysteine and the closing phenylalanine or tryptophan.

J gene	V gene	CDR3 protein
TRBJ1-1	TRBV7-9	CASSGTPRALTPEAFF
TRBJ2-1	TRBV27	CASSARTGAGNNEQFF
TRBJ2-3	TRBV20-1	CSARGRGGRGDTQYF
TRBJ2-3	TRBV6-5	CASSSQGEIDTQYF
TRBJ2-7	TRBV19	CASSIGGHEQYF
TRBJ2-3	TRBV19	CASRPGTSGSTGTQYF
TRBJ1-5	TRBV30	CAWSRIRGQPQHF
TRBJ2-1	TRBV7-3	CASSPFGRGGNNEQFF
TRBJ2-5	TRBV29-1	CSDNSRAQYF
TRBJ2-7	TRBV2	CASSQMTSPGEYYEQYF
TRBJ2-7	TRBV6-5	CASSPTGTPSDYEQYF
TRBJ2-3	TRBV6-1	CASSQGLAGGGTDTQYF
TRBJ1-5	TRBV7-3	CASSPDRGANQPQHF
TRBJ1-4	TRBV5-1	CASSGQGNEKLFF
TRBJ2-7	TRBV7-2	CASSLGPGPRGEQYF